This TCR beta chain was sequenced in a study of blood T cells in healthy people across ages. Overall study results and limits: TCR beta diversity, measured per million T cells, fell in a roughly linear way with age. Long-lived and aged donors differed, with more naive CD4+ cells and higher diversity in the long-lived.

Trimming took 4 bases from V and 4 from J; bases not matched to a gene: 7. This CDR3 has 15 amino acids. Per the germline V gene, CDR1 is SGHRS and CDR2 is YFSETQ. This clonotype was picked up a small number of times. Its matching antigen is unknown. Using a J-beta primer mix together with a sample-barcoded 5' primer, a second PCR was run for about 7 to 12 cycles. Through a template-switch adaptor with 12 random nucleotides, each cDNA molecule received a tag. CDR3-containing paired-end reads numbered at least 3 million in each sample. In TCRdb, the 5' RACE reads were re-called with MiXCR into one record per CDR3 protein. The sample holds approximately 1,000,000 distinct CDR3 sequences, roughly two fifths seen once.

The rearrangement links TRBV5-1 to TRBJ2-1, with 8 bases identical to TRBD2. Sequences were obtained from blood. This TCR was sampled from a man younger than 35 in good health. CDR3 sequence (DNA): TGCGCCAGCAGCAGGACCGGGACTAGATACAATGAGCAGTTCTTC. Residues: CASSRTGTRYNEQFF.